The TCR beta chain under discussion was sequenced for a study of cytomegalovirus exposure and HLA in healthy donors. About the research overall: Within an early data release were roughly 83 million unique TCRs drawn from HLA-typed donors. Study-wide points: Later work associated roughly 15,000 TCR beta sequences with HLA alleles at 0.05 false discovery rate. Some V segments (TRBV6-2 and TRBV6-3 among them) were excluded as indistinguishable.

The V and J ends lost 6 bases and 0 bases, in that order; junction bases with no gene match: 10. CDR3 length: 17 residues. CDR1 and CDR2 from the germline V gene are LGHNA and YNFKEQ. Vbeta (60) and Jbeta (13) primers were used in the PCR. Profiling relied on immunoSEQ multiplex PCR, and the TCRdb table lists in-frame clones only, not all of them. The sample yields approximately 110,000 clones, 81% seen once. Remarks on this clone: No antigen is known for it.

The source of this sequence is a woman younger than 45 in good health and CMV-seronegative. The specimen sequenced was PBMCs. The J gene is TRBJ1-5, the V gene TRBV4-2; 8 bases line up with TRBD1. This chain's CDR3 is CASRLRTTGDSNQPQHF. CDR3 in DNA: TGTGCCAGCAGACTACGAACGACAGGGGATAGCAATCAGCCCCAGCATTTT.